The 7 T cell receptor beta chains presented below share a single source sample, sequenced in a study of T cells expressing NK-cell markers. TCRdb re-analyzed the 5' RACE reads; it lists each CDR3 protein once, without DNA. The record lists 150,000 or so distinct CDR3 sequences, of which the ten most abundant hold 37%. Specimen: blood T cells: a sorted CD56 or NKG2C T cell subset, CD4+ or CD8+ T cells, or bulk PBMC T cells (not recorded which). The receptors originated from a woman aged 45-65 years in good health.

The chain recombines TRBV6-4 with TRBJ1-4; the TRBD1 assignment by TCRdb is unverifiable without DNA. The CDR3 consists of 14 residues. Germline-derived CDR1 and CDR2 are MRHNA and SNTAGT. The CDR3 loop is CASSDYGGSEKLFF.

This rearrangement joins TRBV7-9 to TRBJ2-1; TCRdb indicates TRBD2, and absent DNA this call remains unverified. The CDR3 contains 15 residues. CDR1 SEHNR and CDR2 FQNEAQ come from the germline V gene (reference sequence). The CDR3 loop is CANTYDTSGSREQFF.

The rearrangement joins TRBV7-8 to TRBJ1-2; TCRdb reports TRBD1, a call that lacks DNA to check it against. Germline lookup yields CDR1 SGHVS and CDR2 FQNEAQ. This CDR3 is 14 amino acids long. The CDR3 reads CASSPTGGNYGYTF. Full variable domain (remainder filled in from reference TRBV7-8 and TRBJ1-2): GAGVSQSPRYKVAKRGQDVALRCDPISGHVSLFWYQQALGQGPEFLTYFQNEAQLDKSGLPSDRFFAERPEGSVSTLKIQRTQQEDSAVYLCASSPTGGNYGYTFGSGTRLTVV.

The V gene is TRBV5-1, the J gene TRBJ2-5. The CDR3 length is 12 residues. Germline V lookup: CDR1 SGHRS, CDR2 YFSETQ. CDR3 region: CASSLSEETQYF. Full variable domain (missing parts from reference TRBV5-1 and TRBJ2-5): KAGVTQTPRYLIKTRGQQVTLSCSPISGHRSVSWYQQTPGQGLQFLFEYFSETQRNKGNFPGRFSGRQFSNSRSEMNVSTLELGDSALYLCASSLSEETQYFGPGTRLLVL.

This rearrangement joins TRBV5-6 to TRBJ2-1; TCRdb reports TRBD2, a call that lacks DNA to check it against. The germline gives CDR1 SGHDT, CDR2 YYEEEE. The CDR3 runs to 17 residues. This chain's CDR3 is CASSSGLAGRVGNEQFF.

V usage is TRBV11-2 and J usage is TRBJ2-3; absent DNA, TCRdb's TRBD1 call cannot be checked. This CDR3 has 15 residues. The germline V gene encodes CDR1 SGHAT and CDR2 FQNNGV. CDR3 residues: CASSFWGTSTDTQYF.

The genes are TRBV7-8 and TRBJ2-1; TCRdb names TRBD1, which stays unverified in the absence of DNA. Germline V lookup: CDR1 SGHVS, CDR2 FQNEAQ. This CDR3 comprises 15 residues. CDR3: CASSLHVHPPDEQFF.